These 10 T cell receptor beta chains came from one sample sequenced in a study of blood T cell repertoires in COVID-19. Assay: immunoSEQ multiplex PCR; the TCRdb copy retains only in-frame clones and omits some. The table shows about 260,000 clones, with 80% to 90% occurring only once. Source material: PBMCs or T cells enriched from blood (not recorded which). These receptors all come from a woman aged 40 to 50 who had been exposed to COVID-19.

The V gene is TRBV20-1, the J gene TRBJ2-7; weak D call: TRBD1 (5 bases). Trimming pared 3 bases from V and 3 bases from J, leaving 9 bases between. CDR1 and CDR2 (germline): DFQATT, SNEGSKA (reference sequence). The CDR3 covers 12 residues. The CDR3 region has the DNA TGCAGTGCTAGTGGGGCAAGCTACGAGCAGTACTTC. Its protein product is CSASGASYEQYF.

This sequence joins TRBV19 and TRBJ1-5, with 7 bases identical to TRBD1. Germline CDR1 LNHDA, CDR2 SQIVND (reference sequence). CDR3 length: 14 amino acids. The V segment lost 9 bases and the J segment 0 bases; nucleotides outside the gene matches: 5. CDR3: CASRDRPSNQPQHF. Here the CDR3 DNA reads TGTGCCAGCCGGGACAGACCTAGCAATCAGCCCCAGCATTTT.

The CDR3 DNA reads TGTGCCAGCACCAACCTGGACAGCAAGAACTATGGCTACACCTTC. Translation: CASTNLDSKNYGYTF. The genes are TRBV6-5 and TRBJ1-2; D perhaps matches TRBD1 (6 bases). There are 15 residues in the CDR3. CDR1 MNHEY and CDR2 SVGAGI come from the germline V gene. V dropped 7 bases and J dropped 2 bases, with 17 bases sitting between them.

The chain joins TRBV28 to TRBJ2-1; 15 bases are shared with TRBD2. The germline gives CDR1 MDHEN, CDR2 SYDVKM. V shed 6 bases and J 7 bases; nucleotides not matched to a gene: 4. The CDR3 runs to 15 residues. CDR3 bases: TGTGCCAGCAGCTCCGGGACTAGCGGGAGGAATGAGCAGTTCTTC. This codes for CASSSGTSGRNEQFF.

The gene calls are TRBV13 and TRBJ1-2, with D perhaps matching TRBD1 (5 bases). Germline V gene sequence: CDR1 PRHDT, CDR2 FYEKMQ (reference sequence). This CDR3 contains 16 residues. V lost 4 bases, J lost 6 bases, and 21 bases lay in between. CDR3 region: CASSSAGGLIRDGYTF. The CDR3 nucleotides are TGTGCCAGCAGCTCCGCCGGGGGTTTAATACGCGATGGCTACACCTTC.

Regarding this clone: The germline gene is not matched at one end of the junction; a read error may be the cause. V gene TRBV5-1 combines with J gene TRBJ2-3; possible D gene TRBD2, 5 bases. This CDR3 is built from 15 residues. The V gene's germline CDR1 is SGHRS and CDR2 YFSETQ. The CDR3 loop reads CASSPQNGKGDTQYF. CDR3 DNA sequence: TGTGCCAGCAGCCCGCAGAACGGGAAGGGAGATACGCAGTATTTT. The entire variable domain, with the rest obtained from reference TRBV5-1 and TRBJ2-3, is as follows: KAGVTQTPRYLIKTRGQQVTLSCSPISGHRSVSWYQQTPGQGLQFLFEYFSETQRNKGNFPGRFSGRQFSNSRSEMNVSTLELGDSALYLCASSPQNGKGDTQYFGPGTRLTVL.

The chain employs TRBV30 and TRBJ2-3, with no clear D. The V end was cut by 4 bases, the J end by 0 bases, with 14 bases between. Germline V gives CDR1 GTSNPN, CDR2 SVGIG (reference sequence). The CDR3 length is 15 residues. The CDR3 is CAWTPGQTSTDTQYF. In DNA form, the CDR3 reads TGTGCCTGGACCCCCGGTCAGACTAGCACAGATACGCAGTATTTT.

The CDR3 loop is CASSQDWAGSNYGYTF. CDR3 bases: TGCGCCAGCAGCCAAGATTGGGCAGGATCAAACTATGGCTACACCTTC. The chain links TRBV4-3 to TRBJ1-2; the D is unclear. Trimming took 0 bases from V and 2 from J, leaving 13 bases between them. This CDR3 region has 16 residues. Germline lookup yields CDR1 LGHNA and CDR2 YSLEER.

This chain links TRBV12-3 or TRBV12-4 with TRBJ1-2, with 8 bases fitting TRBD1. The CDR3 is 13 amino acids. The V and J ends lost 3 bases and 5 bases, in that order; junction bases with no gene match: 2. In DNA form, the CDR3 reads TGTGCCAGCAGTTTCCGACAGGGGTATGGCTACACCTTC. Its protein is CASSFRQGYGYTF.

This chain connects TRBV7-9 to TRBJ2-3; D is perhaps TRBD1 (6 bases). Trimming took 4 bases from V and 8 from J, leaving 25 bases between them. There are 17 residues in the CDR3. The germline V gene has CDR1 SEHNR and CDR2 FQNEAQ (reference sequence). The CDR3 sequence: CASSSRNDDRRDPTQYF. The CDR3 region has the DNA TGTGCCAGCAGCTCCAGAAACGACGACAGGCGCGACCCTACGCAGTATTTT. Variable domain in full (rest from reference TRBV7-9 and TRBJ2-3): DTGVSQNPRHKITKRGQNVTFRCDPISEHNRLYWYRQTLGQGPEFLTYFQNEAQLEKSRLLSDRFSAERPKGSFSTLEIQRTEQGDSAMYLCASSSRNDDRRDPTQYFGPGTRLTVL.